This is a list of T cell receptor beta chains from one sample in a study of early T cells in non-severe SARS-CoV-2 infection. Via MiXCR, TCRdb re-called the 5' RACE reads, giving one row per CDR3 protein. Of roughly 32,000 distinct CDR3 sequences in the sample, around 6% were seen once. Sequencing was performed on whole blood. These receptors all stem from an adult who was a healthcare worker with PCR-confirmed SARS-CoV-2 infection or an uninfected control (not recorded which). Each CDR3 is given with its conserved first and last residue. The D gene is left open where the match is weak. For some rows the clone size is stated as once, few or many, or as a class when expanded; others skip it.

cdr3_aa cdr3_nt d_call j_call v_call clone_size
CAWSSWENTEAFF TGTGCCTGGAGTAGTTGGGAGAACACTGAAGCTTTCTTT - TRBJ1-1 TRBV30 few
CASIRTEMNTEAFF TGTGCCAGCATCAGAACGGAGATGAACACTGAAGCTTTCTTT - TRBJ1-1 TRBV6-2/TRBV6-3 -
CASSLVGGSEKLFF TGCGCCAGCAGCTTGGTGGGGGGCTCTGAAAAACTGTTTTTT - TRBJ1-4 TRBV5-1 many
CSATEGGNTEAFF TGCAGTGCCACCGAAGGGGGCAACACTGAAGCTTTCTTT TRBD1 TRBJ1-1 TRBV20-1 -
CASSQGTGRNLNTEAFF TGCGCCAGCAGCCAAGGTACAGGGCGAAATTTGAACACTGAAGCTTTCTTT - TRBJ1-1 TRBV4-3 -
CSARDNQGRAFF TGCAGTGCTAGAGATAACCAGGGAAGAGCTTTCTTT - TRBJ1-1 TRBV20-1 many
CASSLEIQSSYGYTF TGTGCCAGCAGCCTTGAAATACAGAGTAGCTATGGCTACACCTTC - TRBJ1-2 TRBV5-5 many
CAWGPGHHNQPQHF TGTGCCTGGGGACCGGGACACCACAATCAGCCCCAGCATTTT - TRBJ1-5 TRBV30 few
CASSQEWGRVGGTNEKLFF TGTGCCAGCAGCCAAGAATGGGGAAGAGTGGGAGGAACTAATGAAAAACTGTTTTTT - TRBJ1-4 TRBV3-1 few
CAWSVLAVNEQFF TGTGCCTGGAGTGTCCTAGCGGTCAATGAGCAGTTCTTC TRBD2 TRBJ2-1 TRBV30 -
CASTGTGDTGELFF TGCGCCAGCACCGGGACAGGCGACACCGGGGAGCTGTTTTTT TRBD1 TRBJ2-2 TRBV5-1 -
CASSQVPGATGELFF TGTGCCAGCAGCCAAGTGCCGGGGGCCACCGGGGAGCTGTTTTTT - TRBJ2-2 TRBV14 many
CASSSRSFNQPQHF TGTGCCAGCAGTTCCCGTTCGTTCAATCAGCCCCAGCATTTT - TRBJ1-5 TRBV28 few
CATRNGGSYNSPLHF TGTGCCACCCGAAACGGTGGCTCCTATAATTCACCCCTCCACTTT - TRBJ1-6 TRBV6-1 many
CASRPDSHEQYF TGTGCCAGCAGACCGGACAGCCACGAGCAGTACTTC - TRBJ2-7 TRBV28 few
CSVEPELETQYF TGCAGCGTTGAGCCGGAGTTGGAGACCCAGTACTTC - TRBJ2-5 TRBV29-1 many
CASSPLAGDSYNEQFF TGTGCCAGCAGCCCCTTAGCGGGGGACTCCTACAATGAGCAGTTCTTC TRBD2 TRBJ2-1 TRBV3-1 many
CASSDDEQFF TGTGCCAGCAGTGACGATGAGCAGTTCTTC - TRBJ2-1 TRBV12-3/TRBV12-4 medium-sized
CSARSQGAYDEQYF TGCAGTGCTAGGTCCCAGGGGGCGTATGACGAGCAGTACTTC TRBD1 TRBJ2-7 TRBV20-1 many
CSAIGLAGVNEQFF TGCAGTGCTATTGGGCTAGCGGGGGTTAATGAGCAGTTCTTC TRBD2 TRBJ2-1 TRBV20-1 many
CASSSLGQSFEKLFF TGTGCCAGCAGCTCACTGGGACAGTCCTTTGAAAAACTGTTTTTT TRBD1 TRBJ1-4 TRBV7-9 many
CASNLSGGPYNEQFF TGTGCCAGCAACCTATCGGGGGGGCCTTACAATGAGCAGTTCTTC TRBD2 TRBJ2-1 TRBV7-2 many
CASSRTGPDTQYF TGTGCCAGCAGTCGGACAGGGCCAGATACGCAGTATTTT TRBD1 TRBJ2-3 TRBV7-3 many
CASSSPGTANTGELFF TGTGCCAGCAGCTCCCCCGGGACAGCGAACACCGGGGAGCTGTTTTTT TRBD1 TRBJ2-2 TRBV7-9 many
CASSPVPRLGMSYEQYF TGTGCCAGCAGTCCCGTCCCAAGACTAGGAATGTCCTACGAGCAGTACTTC - TRBJ2-7 TRBV28 -
CSARVLVAVTQETQYF TGCAGTGCTAGAGTATTGGTAGCGGTTACCCAAGAGACCCAGTACTTC - TRBJ2-5 TRBV20-1 -
CASSSRGRLVPKLFF TGTGCCAGCAGTTCCAGAGGGAGACTAGTTCCAAAACTGTTTTTT - TRBJ1-4 TRBV28 few
CASKLEPGFYTQYF TGTGCCAGCAAGCTAGAACCGGGGTTTTATACGCAGTATTTT - TRBJ2-3 TRBV28 many
CASKGHNTEAFF TGTGCCAGCAAAGGCCATAACACTGAAGCTTTCTTT - TRBJ1-1 TRBV2 few
CASSSQGGSSYNEQFF TGTGCCAGCAGCTCGCAGGGGGGGAGCTCCTACAATGAGCAGTTCTTC - TRBJ2-1 TRBV11-3 many
CASSTGTSITDTQYF TGTGCCAGCAGCACCGGGACTAGCATCACAGATACGCAGTATTTT TRBD2 TRBJ2-3 TRBV6-6 many
CSAPRSQSGNTIYF TGCAGTGCCCCCCGGTCACAGTCTGGAAACACCATATATTTT - TRBJ1-3 TRBV20-1 many
CASSLDAGGPLGDTQYF TGTGCCAGCAGCTTAGATGCGGGGGGGCCTCTGGGAGATACGCAGTATTTT TRBD2 TRBJ2-3 TRBV11-3 -